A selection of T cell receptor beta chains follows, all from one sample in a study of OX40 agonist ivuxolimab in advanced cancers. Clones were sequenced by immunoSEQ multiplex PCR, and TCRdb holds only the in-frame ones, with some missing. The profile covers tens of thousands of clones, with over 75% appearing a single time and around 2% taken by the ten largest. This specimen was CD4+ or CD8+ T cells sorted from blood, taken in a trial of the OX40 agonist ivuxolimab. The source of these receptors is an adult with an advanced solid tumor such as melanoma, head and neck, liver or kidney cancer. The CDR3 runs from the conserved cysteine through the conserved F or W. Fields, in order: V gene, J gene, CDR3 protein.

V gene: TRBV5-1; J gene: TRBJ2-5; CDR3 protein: CASSFGQGTGQETQYF
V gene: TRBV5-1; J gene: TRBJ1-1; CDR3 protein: CASSLAGPGGSEAFF
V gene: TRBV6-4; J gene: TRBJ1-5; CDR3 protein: CASSLRDAGGASNQPQHF
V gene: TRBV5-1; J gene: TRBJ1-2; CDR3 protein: CASREDYGYTF
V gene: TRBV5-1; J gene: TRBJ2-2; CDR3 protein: CASSFWQANTGELFF
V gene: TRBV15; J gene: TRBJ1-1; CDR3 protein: CATSSSGDWTEAFF
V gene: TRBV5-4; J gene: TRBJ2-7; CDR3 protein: CASSIAGGPGLREQYF
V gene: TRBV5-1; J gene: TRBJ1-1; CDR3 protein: CASSLTLGGTEAFF
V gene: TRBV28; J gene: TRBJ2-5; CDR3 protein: CASKFDGLAGMAQYF
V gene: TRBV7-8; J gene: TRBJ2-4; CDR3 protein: CASSLGGQEKNIQYF
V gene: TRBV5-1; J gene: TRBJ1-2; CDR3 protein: CASSLEEGYGYTF
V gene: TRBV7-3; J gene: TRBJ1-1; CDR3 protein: CASSLTGQGLGTEAFF
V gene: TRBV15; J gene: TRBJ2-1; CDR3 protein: CATSRGTSAYNEQFF
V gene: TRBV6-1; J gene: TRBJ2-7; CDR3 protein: CASSEPGLGSGSYAEQYF
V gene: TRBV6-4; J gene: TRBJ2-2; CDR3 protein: CASRPTNTGELFF
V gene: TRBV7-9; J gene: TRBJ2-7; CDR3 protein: CASSPDRAPYEQYF
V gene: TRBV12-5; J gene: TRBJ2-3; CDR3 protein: CASGYGSGDTQYF
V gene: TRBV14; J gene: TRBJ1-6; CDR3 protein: CASSQWTGWGSPLHF
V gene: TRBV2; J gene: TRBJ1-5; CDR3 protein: CASSVDRVGNQPQHF
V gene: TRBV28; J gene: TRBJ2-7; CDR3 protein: CASSLGLSYEQYF
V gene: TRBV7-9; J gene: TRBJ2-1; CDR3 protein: CTSGGTALAEQFF
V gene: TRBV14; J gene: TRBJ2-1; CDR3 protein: CASSLLTGGGEQFF
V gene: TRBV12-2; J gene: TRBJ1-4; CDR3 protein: CASRSGRDRLGEKLFF
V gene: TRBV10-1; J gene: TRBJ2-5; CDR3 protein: CASAPGLGNGETQYF
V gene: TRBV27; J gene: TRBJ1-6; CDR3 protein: CASSRTGWVDSPLHF
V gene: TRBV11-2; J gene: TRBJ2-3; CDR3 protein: CASRGGTDTQYF
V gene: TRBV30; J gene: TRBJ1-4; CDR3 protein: CAWSIRASLGEKLFF
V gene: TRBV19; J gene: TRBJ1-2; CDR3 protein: CASDDGGQAHYGYTF
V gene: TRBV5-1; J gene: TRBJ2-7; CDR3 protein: CASSLRGESYEQYF